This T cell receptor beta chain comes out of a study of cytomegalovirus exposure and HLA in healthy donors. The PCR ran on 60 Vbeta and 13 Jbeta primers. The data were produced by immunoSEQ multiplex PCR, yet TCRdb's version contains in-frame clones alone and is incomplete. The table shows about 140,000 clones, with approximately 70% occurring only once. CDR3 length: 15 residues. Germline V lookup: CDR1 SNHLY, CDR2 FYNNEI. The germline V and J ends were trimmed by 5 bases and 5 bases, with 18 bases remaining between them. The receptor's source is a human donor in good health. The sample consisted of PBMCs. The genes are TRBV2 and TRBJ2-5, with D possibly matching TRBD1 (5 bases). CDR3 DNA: TGTGCCAGCAGTTATGGTGGACACCTGGGGGAGACCCAGTACTTC. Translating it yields CASSYGGHLGETQYF.